This T cell receptor (beta chain) was profiled in a study of T-cell memory formation after mild COVID-19. Concerning this clonotype: Its antigen is unknown.

UMIs and sample barcodes were carried by the TCR alpha and TCR beta cDNA libraries that 5'RACE produced using constant-segment primers. One entry per CDR3 protein, called by TCRdb with MiXCR from the 5' RACE reads. The sample includes hundreds of thousands of distinct CDR3 sequences, approximately 21% of them seen just once. Broader study findings: Clones that contracted from day 15 to 85 were balanced CD4/CD8, while later expanders leaned CD4+. The CD4+ clones that contracted clustered mainly within CM and EM, and the CD8+ clones concentrated in EMRA. The authors left the SARS-CoV-2 specificity of second-wave clones peaking on day 37 unconfirmed.

Material for sequencing was PBMCs or a T cell subset sorted from them (not recorded which). The receptor was isolated from an adult woman who had mild COVID-19 (a few samples of this study predate the infection). Cell type and time point are not known.

The CDR3 region is CASSPLGTSGRRNEQFF. The CDR3 DNA reads as TGTGCCAGTAGCCCTCTAGGGACTAGCGGGAGAAGAAATGAGCAGTTCTTC. V usage is TRBV19 and J usage is TRBJ2-1; 14 bases map to TRBD2. V lost 6 bases, J lost 7 bases, and 11 bases stayed unmatched. This CDR3 contains 17 residues. The germline gives CDR1 LNHDA, CDR2 SQIVND (reference sequence).